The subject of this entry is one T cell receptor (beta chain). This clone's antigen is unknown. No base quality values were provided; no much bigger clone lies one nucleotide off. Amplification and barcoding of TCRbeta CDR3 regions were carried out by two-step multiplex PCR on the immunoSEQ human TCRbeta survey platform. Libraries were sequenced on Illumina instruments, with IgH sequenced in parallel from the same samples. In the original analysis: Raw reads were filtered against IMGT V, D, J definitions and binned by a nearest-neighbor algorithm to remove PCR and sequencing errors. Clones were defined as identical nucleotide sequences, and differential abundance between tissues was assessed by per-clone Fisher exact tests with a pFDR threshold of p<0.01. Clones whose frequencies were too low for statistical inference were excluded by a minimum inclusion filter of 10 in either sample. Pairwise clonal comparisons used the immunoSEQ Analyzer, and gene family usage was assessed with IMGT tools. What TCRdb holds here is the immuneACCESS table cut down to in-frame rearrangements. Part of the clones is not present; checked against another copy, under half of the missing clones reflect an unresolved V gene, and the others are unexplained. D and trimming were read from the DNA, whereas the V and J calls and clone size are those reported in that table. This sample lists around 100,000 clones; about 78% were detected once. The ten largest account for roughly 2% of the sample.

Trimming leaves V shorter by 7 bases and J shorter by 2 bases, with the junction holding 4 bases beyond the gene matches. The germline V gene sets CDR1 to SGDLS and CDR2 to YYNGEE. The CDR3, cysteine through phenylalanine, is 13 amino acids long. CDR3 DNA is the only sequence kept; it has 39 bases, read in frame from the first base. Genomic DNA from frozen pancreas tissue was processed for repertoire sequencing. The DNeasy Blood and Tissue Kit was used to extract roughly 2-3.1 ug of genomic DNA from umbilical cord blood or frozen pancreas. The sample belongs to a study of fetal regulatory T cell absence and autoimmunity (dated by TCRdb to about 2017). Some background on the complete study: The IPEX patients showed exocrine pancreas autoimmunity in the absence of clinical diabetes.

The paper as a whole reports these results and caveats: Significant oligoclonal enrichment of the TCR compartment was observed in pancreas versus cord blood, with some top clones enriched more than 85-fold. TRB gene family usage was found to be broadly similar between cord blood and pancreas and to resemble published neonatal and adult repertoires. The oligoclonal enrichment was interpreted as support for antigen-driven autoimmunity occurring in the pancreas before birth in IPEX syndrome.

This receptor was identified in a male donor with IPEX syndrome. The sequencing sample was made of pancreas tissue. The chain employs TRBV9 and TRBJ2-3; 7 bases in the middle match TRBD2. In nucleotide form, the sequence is TGTGCCAGCTCAGCGGGGCTCACAGATACGCAGTATTTT. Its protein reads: CASSAGLTDTQYF. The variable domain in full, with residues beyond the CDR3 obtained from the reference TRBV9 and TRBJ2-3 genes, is DSGVTQTPKHLITATGQRVTLRCSPRSGDLSVYWYQQSLDQGLQFLIQYYNGEERAKGNILERFSAQQFPDLHSELNLSSLELGDSALYFCASSAGLTDTQYFGPGTRLTVL.